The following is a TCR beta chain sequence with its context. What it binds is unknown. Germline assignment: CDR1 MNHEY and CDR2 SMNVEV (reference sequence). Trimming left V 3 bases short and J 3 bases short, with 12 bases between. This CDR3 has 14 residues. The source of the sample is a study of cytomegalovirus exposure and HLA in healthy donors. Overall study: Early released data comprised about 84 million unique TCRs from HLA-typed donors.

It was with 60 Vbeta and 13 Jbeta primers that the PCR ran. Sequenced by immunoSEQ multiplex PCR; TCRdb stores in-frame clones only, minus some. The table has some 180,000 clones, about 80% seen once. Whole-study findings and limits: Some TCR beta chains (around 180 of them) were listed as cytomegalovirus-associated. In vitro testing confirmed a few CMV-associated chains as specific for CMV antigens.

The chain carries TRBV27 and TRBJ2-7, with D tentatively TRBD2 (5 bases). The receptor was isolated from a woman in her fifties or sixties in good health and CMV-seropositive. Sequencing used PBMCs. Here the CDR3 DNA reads TGTGCCAGCAGTTTCCGGACTGCTAACTACGAGCAGTACTTC. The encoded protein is CASSFRTANYEQYF.